The 22 T cell receptor beta chains listed next were all sequenced from one sample in a study of PD-L1 blockade in urothelial cancer. As to time point: pretreatment peripheral blood. Profiled with immunoSEQ multiplex PCR; TCRdb holds only in-frame clones, not every one. Of approximately 90,000 clones in the sample, 84% are singletons; the top ten hold roughly 2%. The starting material was PBMCs, obtained around atezolizumab (anti-PD-L1) treatment. The receptors derive from a man aged 55-75 years with urothelial cancer.

The CDR3 DNA sequence: TGTGCCAGCAGACCGGGACAGCGCGCCTACAATGAGCAGTTCTTC. It translates to CASRPGQRAYNEQFF. The chain has TRBV11-2 and TRBJ2-1; 7 nucleotides line up with TRBD1. The CDR3 totals 15 residues. The V segment lost 6 bases and the J segment 2 bases; nucleotides outside the gene matches: 7. Germline CDR1 and CDR2: SGHAT and FQNNGV.

The V gene is TRBV7-2, the J gene TRBJ2-1; 11 nucleotides align to TRBD2. V trimming: 4 bases; J trimming: 6 bases; junction bases outside the gene matches: 5. Germline lookup yields CDR1 SGHTA and CDR2 FQGNSA. The CDR3 consists of 15 residues. DNA for the CDR3: TGTGCCAGCAGCTCCGCCGGGACTAGCGGCAATGAGCAGTTCTTC. Its protein product is CASSSAGTSGNEQFF.

V usage is TRBV5-4 and J usage is TRBJ2-3; D perhaps matches TRBD1 (6 bases). The CDR3 length is 14 residues. Trimming left V 2 bases short and J 1 base short, with 8 bases between. Germline values: CDR1 SGHNT, CDR2 YYREEE (reference sequence). The CDR3 region has the DNA TGTGCCAGCAGCTTAACAGGGCGCACAGATACGCAGTATTTT. As protein: CASSLTGRTDTQYF.

The chain joins TRBV20-1 to TRBJ2-7; 7 bases align to TRBD2. The CDR3 runs 11 residues. Germline-derived CDR1 and CDR2 are DFQATT and SNEGSKA (reference sequence). V shed 7 bases, J shed 2 bases, and the junction held 2 bases outside the gene matches. CDR3 coding DNA: TGCAGTGTAGCGGGCCCCTACGAGCAGTACTTC. It yields the protein CSVAGPYEQYF.

Concerning this clone itself: An end of the junction does not agree with germline; a read error may underlie this. This chain connects TRBV5-6 to TRBJ2-7, with D possibly matching TRBD1 (6 bases). This CDR3 is 15 amino acids long. Germline V gives CDR1 SGHDT, CDR2 YYEEEE. The CDR3 sequence is CASNLVGRGPGEQYF. CDR3 in DNA: TGTGCCAGCAACTTGGTTGGCAGGGGACCGGGGGAGCAGTACTTC.

The rearrangement links TRBV9 to TRBJ2-7, with 7 bases matching TRBD1. This CDR3 spans 14 amino acids. The V segment lost 3 bases and the J segment 2 bases; nucleotides outside the gene matches: 5. CDR1 and CDR2 (germline): SGDLS, YYNGEE. The DNA for the CDR3 is TGTGCCAGCAGCGCCAGACAGGGACCCTACGAGCAGTACTTC. It yields the protein CASSARQGPYEQYF. Looking up the rest from reference TRBV9 and TRBJ2-7 gives the full variable domain: DSGVTQTPKHLITATGQRVTLRCSPRSGDLSVYWYQQSLDQGLQFLIQYYNGEERAKGNILERFSAQQFPDLHSELNLSSLELGDSALYFCASSARQGPYEQYFGPGTRLTVT.

V and J are TRBV7-9 and TRBJ1-6; D is undetermined. Germline CDR1 reads SEHNR; CDR2 reads FQNEAQ (reference sequence). Trimming cost V 7 bases and J 11 bases, with 9 bases left between them. The CDR3 spans 11 residues. CDR3 protein: CASTTGTPLHF. In DNA, the CDR3 is TGTGCCAGCACCACCGGGACACCCCTCCACTTT.

V and J are TRBV7-9 and TRBJ1-4; 11 bases match TRBD1. The germline CDR1 and CDR2 sequences are SEHNR and FQNEAQ (reference sequence). V gave up 7 bases and J gave up 3 bases; unmatched junction bases: 13. This CDR3 has 18 residues. The CDR3 spells CASTRDRGFRNPNEKLFF. CDR3 bases: TGTGCCAGCACACGGGACAGGGGGTTTCGGAATCCTAATGAAAAACTGTTTTTT.

V gene TRBV6-1 combines with J gene TRBJ2-1; 7 nucleotides line up with TRBD2. The germline V gene has CDR1 MNHNS and CDR2 SASEGT. V dropped 11 bases and J dropped 8; count of bases not matched to a gene: 15. The CDR3 length is 14 residues. The DNA for the CDR3 is TGTGCCGGGTCCCTTTCCGGGGCGGGGGATGAGCAGTTCTTC. Translation gives CAGSLSGAGDEQFF.

The table lists this clone with a count of one. The sample contains more than one DNA sequence encoding this CDR3. The chain uses TRBV29-1 and TRBJ2-3, with 13 bases aligning to TRBD2. This CDR3 contains 16 residues. V lost 3 bases to trimming and J lost 0 bases; unmatched junction nucleotides: 3. Germline lookup yields CDR1 SQVTM and CDR2 ANQGSEA. The CDR3 here is CSVDGLAGDSTDTQYF. The CDR3 DNA reads TGCAGCGTTGATGGACTAGCGGGGGACAGCACAGATACGCAGTATTTT.

This chain joins TRBV18 and TRBJ1-1; 10 positions match TRBD1. This CDR3 comprises 16 residues. In germline, CDR1 is KGHSH, CDR2 LQKENI. The V segment lost 3 bases and the J segment 3 bases; nucleotides outside the gene matches: 7. Here the CDR3 reads CASSPSGTGVYTEAFF. The CDR3 DNA reads TGTGCCAGCTCACCCTCCGGGACAGGGGTTTACACTGAAGCTTTCTTT.

The V gene is TRBV5-6, the J gene TRBJ1-3; D possibly corresponds to TRBD1 (6 bases). Per the germline V gene, CDR1 is SGHDT and CDR2 is YYEEEE. Trimming pared 1 base from V and 3 bases from J, leaving 11 bases between. CDR3 length: 15 residues. For the CDR3, the DNA is TGTGCCAGCAGCTTGTGGGGGCTCGGTGGAAACACCATATATTTT. This encodes CASSLWGLGGNTIYF. The variable domain in full, with the rest retrieved from reference TRBV5-6 and TRBJ1-3, is DAGVTQSPTHLIKTRGQQVTLRCSPKSGHDTVSWYQQALGQGPQFIFQYYEEEERQRGNFPDRFSGHQFPNYSSELNVNALLLGDSALYLCASSLWGLGGNTIYFGEGSWLTVV.

V and J are TRBV4-2 and TRBJ1-4; TRBD1 aligns across 7 bases. This CDR3 contains 17 residues. Germline V gene lookup returns CDR1 LGHNA and CDR2 YNFKEQ. V shed 1 base and J 5 bases; nucleotides not matched to a gene: 10. The CDR3, as DNA: TGTGCCAGCAGCCAAGGGACAGGACCGGGCTCGAATGAAAAACTGTTTTTT. Its protein is CASSQGTGPGSNEKLFF.

The rearrangement joins TRBV28 to TRBJ2-1, with D uncertain. Germline V gene sequence: CDR1 MDHEN, CDR2 SYDVKM. This CDR3 is built from 12 residues. Trimming cost V 7 bases and J 15 bases, with 19 bases left between them. The CDR3 sequence is CASTEKSGGRFF. CDR3 DNA sequence: TGTGCCAGCACCGAGAAGTCAGGTGGTAGGTTCTTC.

The chain joins TRBV18 to TRBJ2-7; 11 nucleotides agree with TRBD2. Unmatched junction bases numbered 11, after V lost 4 bases and J lost 3 bases. This CDR3 region has 17 residues. Germline CDR1 and CDR2: KGHSH and LQKENI. The CDR3 sequence: CASSRGTSGDAYYEQYF. As DNA, the CDR3 is TGTGCCAGCTCACGAGGGACTAGCGGAGACGCCTACTACGAGCAGTACTTC. The full variable domain, in which reference TRBV18 and TRBJ2-7 provide the parts outside the CDR3, is NAGVMQNPRHLVRRRGQEARLRCSPMKGHSHVYWYRQLPEEGLKFMVYLQKENIIDESGMPKERFSAEFPKEGPSILRIQQVVRGDSAAYFCASSRGTSGDAYYEQYFGPGTRLTVT.

The chain couples TRBV6-4 to TRBJ2-1; D gene unclear. The CDR3 runs to 13 residues. The germline gives CDR1 MRHNA, CDR2 SNTAGT. V lost 2 bases, J lost 3 bases, and 5 bases lay in between. The DNA of the CDR3 is TGTGCCAGCAGTGACACAGACTACAATGAGCAGTTCTTC. As protein: CASSDTDYNEQFF.

The chain couples TRBV7-9 to TRBJ2-3; 7 bases are a match to TRBD2. The CDR3 has 17 residues. The V gene end was trimmed by 2 bases and the J gene end by 2 bases; junction bases not matched to a gene: 10. Germline CDR1 is SEHNR and CDR2 is FQNEAQ (reference sequence). Here the CDR3 DNA reads TGTGCCAGCAGCTTAACTTTTGGCGGGGGAAACACAGATACGCAGTATTTT. Its translation: CASSLTFGGGNTDTQYF.

V and J are TRBV9 and TRBJ1-6; D unclear. V lost 2 bases and J lost 7, with 7 bases in between. CDR1 and CDR2 (germline): SGDLS, YYNGEE. The CDR3 is 13 amino acids. CDR3 sequence: CASSVYPNSPLHF. For the CDR3, the DNA is TGTGCCAGCAGCGTTTATCCGAATTCACCCCTCCACTTT.

The genes are TRBV10-3 and TRBJ2-2, with TRBD2 identical over 8 bases. CDR1 and CDR2 (germline): ENHRY, SYGVKD. V shed 5 bases and J 0 bases; nucleotides not matched to a gene: 2. The CDR3 loop spans 15 amino acids. CDR3 sequence reads: CAISSGGANTGELFF. Written as DNA, the CDR3 is TGTGCCATCAGTAGCGGGGGAGCGAACACCGGGGAGCTGTTTTTT.

The V gene is TRBV6-6, the J gene TRBJ2-6, with no clear D. The CDR3 is 16 residues long. Trimming left V 1 base short and J 0 bases short, with 7 bases between. The germline V gene encodes CDR1 MNHNY and CDR2 SVGAGI (reference sequence). As DNA, the CDR3 is TGTGCCAGCAGTTACTTCACGAGCTCTGGGGCCAACGTCCTGACTTTC. The encoded protein is CASSYFTSSGANVLTF.

This chain links TRBV10-3 with TRBJ2-1; TRBD1 might be the D (6 bases). CDR1 and CDR2 (germline): ENHRY, SYGVKD. CDR3 length: 13 residues. Deletions cut 6 bases from V and 9 bases from J, with 15 bases between. CDR3 protein: CAISQGGSSEQFF. The DNA of the CDR3 is TGTGCCATCAGCCAAGGGGGTAGTAGTGAGCAGTTCTTC.

The table lists this clone with a count of one. J is TRBJ2-7 and V is TRBV11-2; 12 bases line up with TRBD2. There are 15 residues in the CDR3. The germline CDR1 and CDR2 sequences are SGHAT and FQNNGV. With V trimmed by 5 bases and J by 1 base, 3 bases remained unmatched. This chain's CDR3 is CASSPTSGRSYEQYF. The CDR3 nucleotides read TGTGCCAGCAGCCCCACTAGCGGGAGGTCCTACGAGCAGTACTTC.